The source of this T cell receptor (beta chain) is a study of blood T cells in healthy people across ages. This clonotype was picked up many times. Researchers report isolating at least 7 million PBMCs per sample. The use of a sample-barcoded 5' primer and a J-beta primer mix characterized a second PCR of 7 to 11 cycles. Each CDR3 protein gets one entry after TCRdb re-called the 5' RACE reads with MiXCR. The data contain about 320,000 distinct CDR3 sequences, 27% of them singletons. CDR1 is SQVTM and CDR2 is ANQGSEA in the germline V gene. Trimming took 3 bases from V and 1 from J, leaving 9 bases between them. CDR3 length: 13 residues.

The origin of this receptor is a woman in her seventies in good health. The chain recombines TRBV29-1 with TRBJ2-5; D gene ambiguous. Specimen: blood. CDR3: CSVEGSPQETQYF. In DNA, the CDR3 is TGCAGCGTTGAGGGCAGCCCCCAAGAGACCCAGTACTTC.